These 28 T cell receptor beta chains originate from one sample sequenced in a study of post-analysis software for immune sequencing data. Researchers reported that TCR beta cDNA libraries carried unique molecular identifiers. TCRdb re-derived calls from the PCR reads in MiXCR, one entry per CDR3 protein. The profile shows some 690,000 distinct CDR3 sequences, approximately 59% of them singletons. Their cognate antigens are unknown. General study results and limits: About 5 TRBV segments occurring more often in patients than controls included TRBV5-6, TRBV5-1 and TRBV20-1.

Input material: blood. Receptor source: a girl aged 2 to 9 with multiple sclerosis.

The gene calls are TRBV7-9 and TRBJ1-2; no clear D gene. Trimming removed 4 bases from V and 4 bases from J, with 10 bases in between. This CDR3 has 13 residues. Germline CDR1 and CDR2: SEHNR and FQNEAQ (reference sequence). The CDR3 DNA follows: TGTGCCAGCAGCTCCGACGGTGCCTATGGCTACACCTTC. Amino acids: CASSSDGAYGYTF.

This chain joins TRBV7-2 and TRBJ2-1; weak D call: TRBD1 (5 bases). The germline CDR1 and CDR2 sequences are SGHTA and FQGNSA. V lost 1 base and J 2 bases, leaving 9 bases between the germline ends. The CDR3 spans 15 residues. The CDR3 region is CASSLGTTTYNEQFF. Written as DNA, the CDR3 is TGTGCCAGCAGCTTAGGGACAACAACCTACAATGAGCAGTTCTTC.

The chain links TRBV20-1 to TRBJ2-7; D remains ambiguous. The CDR3 consists of 11 residues. The germline V and J ends were trimmed by 4 bases and 3 bases, with 7 bases remaining between them. Looked up from germline, CDR1 is DFQATT and CDR2 is SNEGSKA (reference sequence). Written as DNA, the CDR3 is TGCAGTGCTACCCGAATCTACGAGCAGTACTTC. Encoded protein: CSATRIYEQYF.

The J gene is TRBJ2-1, the V gene TRBV7-2, with 8 bases identical to TRBD2. Germline V gene lookup returns CDR1 SGHTA and CDR2 FQGNSA. The junction had 6 bases not matched to a gene; V was cut back by 0 bases and J by 5 bases. The CDR3 consists of 16 residues. The CDR3 reads CASSLAPLAANNEQFF. DNA of the CDR3: TGTGCCAGCAGCTTAGCCCCACTAGCGGCCAACAATGAGCAGTTCTTC.

The chain is built from TRBV12-3 or TRBV12-4 and TRBJ1-2, with D maybe TRBD1 (5 bases). This CDR3 contains 14 residues. Trimming took off 4 bases at V and 1 base at J, with 10 bases between the two ends. Here the CDR3 reads CASSYGDGNYGYTF. DNA of the CDR3: TGTGCCAGCAGTTACGGGGACGGTAACTATGGCTACACCTTC.

This rearrangement joins TRBV14 to TRBJ2-4, with 7 bases identical to TRBD2. The CDR3 is 13 amino acids. The V gene's germline CDR1 is SGHDN and CDR2 FVKESK. V was clipped by 1 base and J by 6 bases; unmatched bases: 0. The CDR3 sequence is CASSQAGGNIQYF. DNA for the CDR3: TGTGCCAGCAGCCAAGCGGGGGGAAACATTCAGTACTTC.

The chain couples TRBV9 to TRBJ2-1; 7 bases map to TRBD2. The germline gives CDR1 SGDLS, CDR2 YYNGEE. The length of the CDR3 is 18 residues. The V segment lost 0 bases and the J segment 4 bases; nucleotides outside the gene matches: 13. CDR3 sequence: CASSVATSQTGGYNEQFF. DNA for the CDR3: TGTGCCAGCAGCGTAGCTACGTCCCAGACGGGGGGATACAATGAGCAGTTCTTC.

The V call is TRBV25-1, the J call TRBJ2-1; no firm D call. V was trimmed by 1 base and J by 7 bases, leaving 8 bases between them. The CDR3 runs to 13 residues. Germline loops: CDR1 MGHDK, CDR2 SYGVNS. The CDR3 nucleotides read TGTGCCAGCAGTGAATTGGACGTAAATGAGCAGTTCTTC. Residues: CASSELDVNEQFF.

V usage is TRBV5-1 and J usage is TRBJ1-1; D perhaps matches TRBD1 (6 bases). This CDR3 contains 13 residues. CDR1 and CDR2 (germline): SGHRS, YFSETQ. V was shortened by 0 bases and J by 6 bases, with 9 bases between the two germline ends. The CDR3 nucleotides read TGCGCCAGCAGCTTGGCAGGGGTGTCTGAAGCTTTCTTT. Translation gives CASSLAGVSEAFF. Full variable domain (remainder filled in from reference TRBV5-1 and TRBJ1-1): KAGVTQTPRYLIKTRGQQVTLSCSPISGHRSVSWYQQTPGQGLQFLFEYFSETQRNKGNFPGRFSGRQFSNSRSEMNVSTLELGDSALYLCASSLAGVSEAFFGQGTRLTVV.

The J gene is TRBJ2-1, the V gene TRBV5-1; TRBD2 agrees at 15 bases. This CDR3 is 18 amino acids long. Germline V gene data show CDR1 as SGHRS and CDR2 as YFSETQ. The junction had 11 bases not matched to a gene; V was cut back by 3 bases and J by 7 bases. The CDR3 is CASSSSRGLAGGWNEQFF. As DNA, the CDR3 is TGCGCCAGCAGCTCCTCAAGGGGACTAGCGGGAGGTTGGAATGAGCAGTTCTTC.

The chain recombines TRBV5-1 with TRBJ2-4, with D perhaps assigned TRBD1 or TRBD2 (6 bases each). The CDR3 has 14 residues. Germline loops: CDR1 SGHRS, CDR2 YFSETQ. V was pared by 0 bases and J by 7 bases, with 11 bases between. The DNA for the CDR3 is TGCGCCAGCAGCTTGGATGGGGGGCGGAACATTCAGTACTTC. This codes for CASSLDGGRNIQYF.

The chain employs TRBV29-1 and TRBJ2-4; the D is unclear. Germline loops: CDR1 SQVTM, CDR2 ANQGSEA. The CDR3 loop spans 17 amino acids. Trimming cost V 4 bases and J 0 bases, with 19 bases left between them. The CDR3 spells CSVVSDDFKLAKNIQYF. The CDR3 bases are TGCAGCGTTGTGTCAGACGATTTTAAACTAGCCAAAAACATTCAGTACTTC.

The CDR3 bases are TGTGCCATCAGCCCACGAACAGGGTGGGGTGAAGCTTTCTTT. It yields the protein CAISPRTGWGEAFF. The rearrangement links TRBV10-3 to TRBJ1-1; the D gene is possibly TRBD1 (6 bases). The ends were cut back, 6 bases at V and 7 bases at J, with 18 bases in the middle. The CDR3 has 14 amino acids. CDR1 and CDR2 from the germline V gene are ENHRY and SYGVKD.

V and J are TRBV20-1 and TRBJ1-1, with D perhaps TRBD1 (6 bases). V lost 0 bases, J lost 5 bases, and 13 bases lay in between. Per the germline V gene, CDR1 is DFQATT and CDR2 is SNEGSKA (reference sequence). The CDR3 loop spans 14 amino acids. In DNA, the CDR3 is TGCAGTGCTAGAGATCTCACAGGGAGGACTGAAGCTTTCTTT. Residues: CSARDLTGRTEAFF.

This clonotype occurred a few times. The chain recombines TRBV20-1 with TRBJ1-1; D ambiguous. This CDR3 contains 12 residues. Germline loops: CDR1 DFQATT, CDR2 SNEGSKA (reference sequence). V was pared by 6 bases and J by 8 bases, with 16 bases between. The CDR3 region has the DNA TGCAGTGCCCCAAGGGTTGGCCTAGAAGCTTTCTTT. It encodes CSAPRVGLEAFF.

This clonotype was picked up a small number of times. The V call is TRBV6-2 or TRBV6-3, the J call TRBJ2-3; D not certain. The CDR3 length is 18 residues. From germline, CDR1 is MNHEY and CDR2 SVGEGT. Trimming took off 2 bases at V and 2 bases at J, with 20 bases between the two ends. CDR3 nucleotide sequence: TGTGCCAGCAGTTACGATTTCTACCAAAACCCAACCACAGATACGCAGTATTTT. Its protein is CASSYDFYQNPTTDTQYF.

This sequence joins TRBV9 and TRBJ1-1; D gene uncertain. This CDR3 region has 12 residues. The germline V and J ends were trimmed by 5 bases and 3 bases, with 8 bases remaining between them. Looked up from germline, CDR1 is SGDLS and CDR2 is YYNGEE. The CDR3 loop is CASSFTDTEAFF. The CDR3 DNA reads TGTGCCAGCAGTTTTACAGACACTGAAGCTTTCTTT.

This clonotype was counted between two and nine times. The chain combines TRBV7-9 with TRBJ2-7; no firm D call. The CDR3 loop spans 12 amino acids. In germline, CDR1 is SEHNR, CDR2 FQNEAQ (reference sequence). V was pared by 6 bases and J by 8 bases, with 14 bases between. The DNA of the CDR3 is TGTGCCAGCAGTCGAAATAGCCACAAGCAGTACTTC. Protein sequence: CASSRNSHKQYF.

The rearrangement links TRBV5-1 to TRBJ2-3; 15 bases map to TRBD2. Germline assignment: CDR1 SGHRS and CDR2 YFSETQ. The CDR3 spans 17 residues. V was clipped by 5 bases and J by 3 bases; unmatched bases: 7. The CDR3 here is CASSGLAGGPTTDTQYF. In DNA form, the CDR3 reads TGCGCCAGCAGTGGACTAGCGGGAGGGCCAACGACAGATACGCAGTATTTT.

V and J are TRBV6-6 and TRBJ1-2; the D is unclear. This CDR3 has 14 residues. The V end lost 0 bases, the J end lost 8 bases, and 13 bases lay between the germline ends. The germline CDR1 and CDR2 sequences are MNHNY and SVGAGI (reference sequence). The CDR3 DNA reads as TGTGCCAGCAGTTACTCGGGCCAGTTGGGAGGCTACACCTTC. Its protein product is CASSYSGQLGGYTF.

This chain joins TRBV29-1 and TRBJ1-2, with 8 bases that match TRBD1. CDR1 is SQVTM, CDR2 ANQGSEA, per germline. Trimming took 4 bases from V and 8 from J; bases not matched to a gene: 9. The CDR3 length is 13 residues. This CDR3 is CSVGGQGVFGYTF. In DNA, the CDR3 is TGCAGCGTTGGTGGACAGGGAGTTTTCGGCTACACCTTC.

This chain's CDR3 is CASSRELRQPQHF. The DNA of the CDR3 is TGTGCCAGCAGCAGGGAGTTACGGCAGCCCCAGCATTTT. The chain links TRBV7-2 to TRBJ1-5; D is undetermined. Germline lookup yields CDR1 SGHTA and CDR2 FQGNSA. This CDR3 is 13 amino acids long. Trimming stripped 5 bases from V and 7 bases from J, with 12 bases between.

This sequence joins TRBV29-1 and TRBJ1-2; 9 positions agree with TRBD1. J was trimmed by 5 bases and V by 2 bases; bases with no gene match: 3. The germline CDR1 and CDR2 sequences are SQVTM and ANQGSEA. This CDR3 contains 13 residues. The CDR3 reads CSVELTGGYGYTF. CDR3 nucleotides: TGCAGCGTTGAACTGACAGGGGGTTATGGCTACACCTTC. Full variable domain (missing parts from reference TRBV29-1 and TRBJ1-2): SAVISQKPSRDICQRGTSLTIQCQVDSQVTMMFWYRQQPGQSLTLIATANQGSEATYESGFVIDKFPISRPNLTFSTLTVSNMSPEDSSIYLCSVELTGGYGYTFGSGTRLTVV.

The J gene is TRBJ2-5, the V gene TRBV25-1; 10 bases map to TRBD1. The germline V gene has CDR1 MGHDK and CDR2 SYGVNS. The V gene end was trimmed by 3 bases and the J gene end by 3 bases; junction bases not matched to a gene: 13. The CDR3 has 18 amino acids. The CDR3 DNA sequence: TGTGCCAGCAGTGATCCCCGACAGGGGGCGAAAGGGGAAGAGACCCAGTACTTC. This gives the protein CASSDPRQGAKGEETQYF.

The chain uses TRBV5-1 and TRBJ2-7; D gene uncertain. The CDR3 runs to 15 residues. V shed 4 bases and J shed 2 bases, with 16 bases lying between them. The V gene's germline CDR1 is SGHRS and CDR2 YFSETQ. CDR3 nucleotides: TGCGCCAGCAGCCTCATTGGCACGGTCACCTACGAGCAGTACTTC. It specifies CASSLIGTVTYEQYF.

The CDR3, as DNA: TGTGCCAGCAGTGAACAGCTCCGCGGGGAGCAGTACTTC. It translates to CASSEQLRGEQYF. The gene calls are TRBV2 and TRBJ2-5, with D maybe TRBD2 (6 bases). The CDR3 covers 13 residues. CDR1 is SNHLY, CDR2 FYNNEI, per germline. Between the trimmed V and J ends, which lost 2 bases and 11 bases, there was a span of 15 bases.

This clonotype was counted between two and nine times. The chain combines TRBV29-1 with TRBJ2-1; D remains unclear. The germline CDR1 and CDR2 sequences are SQVTM and ANQGSEA. The CDR3 sequence is 13 residues long. V lost 6 bases, J lost 0 bases, and 9 bases lay in between. The CDR3 protein is CSVYSSSYNEQFF. The CDR3 bases are TGCAGCGTCTACTCAAGCTCCTACAATGAGCAGTTCTTC.

The CDR3 DNA reads as TGTGCCAGCAGGGTGACTAGCGGGGATGAGCAGTTCTTC. It translates to CASRVTSGDEQFF. The V and J genes are TRBV12-3 or TRBV12-4 and TRBJ2-1; TRBD2 aligns across 11 bases. After removal of 6 bases from V and 8 bases from J, the junction contained 3 bases not matched to a gene. This CDR3 has 13 amino acids.